The following is a T cell receptor (beta chain) sequence with its context. The record originates from a study of blood T cell repertoires in COVID-19. Overall study context: Sources were T cells, B-cell-depleted T cells, or PBMCs; the material itself was cDNA or gDNA.

V shed 8 bases and J shed 0 bases, with 14 bases lying between them. CDR1 and CDR2 from the germline V gene are SGHNT and YYREEE (reference sequence). This CDR3 contains 14 residues. In the authors' methods: Amplification with reference gene primers provided the estimates of nucleated cell counts. Some clones are missing from TCRdb's copy, which holds only in-frame ones; the method was immunoSEQ multiplex PCR. The DNA was the basis for D and trimming; V, J and clone size are from that table. The top ten clones hold over 6% of a sample with 200,000 to 250,000 clones, under 90% of them seen once. Sequenced input: peripheral blood. This sequence joins TRBV5-4 and TRBJ1-1, with D tentatively TRBD1 (6 bases). The source of this sequence is a woman older than 75 with COVID-19, enrolled during active disease. In DNA, the CDR3 is TGTGCCAGTTCTTCCAGGGGAATGAACACTGAAGCTTTCTTT. The encoded protein is CASSSRGMNTEAFF.